A selection of T cell receptor beta chains follows, all from one sample in a study of T-cell reconstitution after alpha-beta-depleted transplantation in children. MiXCR, run by TCRdb on the PCR reads, gives a single entry per CDR3 protein. This sample carries about 190,000 distinct CDR3 sequences, about 6.4% of them seen once, and the ten largest clones take roughly 3%. This sample comprised PBMCs from the stem cell graft donor, obtained from the stem cell graft. These receptor sequences come from a human donor who donated a stem cell graft to a child with Wiskott-Aldrich syndrome. Each CDR3 is given with its conserved first and last residue. D genes are given only for firm matches. The listing skips clone size in some rows; elsewhere it reads once, few, many or a size class.

abundance: many; d_gene: .; j_gene: TRBJ1-6; v_gene: TRBV20-1; CDR3aa: CSTGTNILGNSPLHF; CDR3nt: TGCAGTACAGGGACCAATATATTAGGGAATTCACCCCTCCACTTT
abundance: few; d_gene: TRBD1; j_gene: TRBJ2-5; v_gene: TRBV25-1; CDR3aa: CASSVRMAGGKETQYF; CDR3nt: TGTGCCAGCAGTGTTAGAATGGCAGGGGGCAAAGAGACCCAGTACTTC
abundance: .; d_gene: .; j_gene: TRBJ2-5; v_gene: TRBV7-2; CDR3aa: CASSLGSWEAETQYF; CDR3nt: TGTGCCAGCAGCTTAGGTAGCTGGGAAGCAGAGACCCAGTACTTC
abundance: many; d_gene: .; j_gene: TRBJ1-2; v_gene: TRBV15; CDR3aa: CATSRDSNYGYTF; CDR3nt: TGTGCCACCAGCAGGGACAGTAACTATGGCTACACCTTC
abundance: many; d_gene: .; j_gene: TRBJ2-7; v_gene: TRBV29-1; CDR3aa: CSVERGYEQYF; CDR3nt: TGCAGCGTTGAACGGGGCTACGAGCAGTACTTC
abundance: many; d_gene: .; j_gene: TRBJ2-1; v_gene: TRBV12-3/TRBV12-4; CDR3aa: CASKLSRGPVDEQFF; CDR3nt: TGTGCCAGCAAGTTGAGTCGAGGGCCAGTTGATGAGCAGTTCTTC
abundance: many; d_gene: .; j_gene: TRBJ2-3; v_gene: TRBV5-1; CDR3aa: CASSATGTDTQYF; CDR3nt: TGCGCCAGCAGCGCTACGGGCACAGATACGCAGTATTTT
abundance: few; d_gene: .; j_gene: TRBJ2-3; v_gene: TRBV5-1; CDR3aa: CASREAASSTDTQYF; CDR3nt: TGCGCCAGCAGAGAAGCAGCCTCTAGCACAGATACGCAGTATTTT
abundance: few; d_gene: .; j_gene: TRBJ1-1; v_gene: TRBV5-1; CDR3aa: CASSLGFGERTEAFF; CDR3nt: TGCGCCAGCAGCTTAGGTTTCGGTGAGCGCACTGAAGCTTTCTTT
abundance: many; d_gene: .; j_gene: TRBJ1-2; v_gene: TRBV27; CDR3aa: CASSLGGPSYGYTF; CDR3nt: TGTGCCAGCAGTTTGGGGGGACCTAGCTATGGCTACACCTTC
abundance: many; d_gene: TRBD2; j_gene: TRBJ2-3; v_gene: TRBV20-1; CDR3aa: CSAQREGPDTQYF; CDR3nt: TGCAGTGCTCAGCGGGAGGGCCCAGATACGCAGTATTTT
abundance: medium-sized; d_gene: .; j_gene: TRBJ2-1; v_gene: TRBV11-2; CDR3aa: CASSLDPVSSYNEQFF; CDR3nt: TGTGCCAGCAGCTTAGATCCGGTGAGCTCCTACAATGAGCAGTTCTTC
abundance: .; d_gene: .; j_gene: TRBJ1-3; v_gene: TRBV18; CDR3aa: CASSPRTPAAGNTIYF; CDR3nt: TGTGCCAGCTCACCAAGGACACCGGCGGCTGGAAACACCATATATTTT
abundance: many; d_gene: .; j_gene: TRBJ1-2; v_gene: TRBV20-1; CDR3aa: CSASPRSAGYTF; CDR3nt: TGCAGTGCTAGTCCCAGGTCGGCTGGCTACACCTTC
abundance: many; d_gene: TRBD2; j_gene: TRBJ2-1; v_gene: TRBV4-3; CDR3aa: CASSQDDSGNYNEQFF; CDR3nt: TGCGCCAGCAGCCAAGACGATAGCGGGAACTACAATGAGCAGTTCTTC
abundance: many; d_gene: .; j_gene: TRBJ2-5; v_gene: TRBV28; CDR3aa: CASSSDASSVF; CDR3nt: TGTGCCAGCAGTTCGGACGCCAGTAGCGTCTTC
abundance: few; d_gene: .; j_gene: TRBJ2-2; v_gene: TRBV7-9; CDR3aa: CASSRQVNTGELFF; CDR3nt: TGTGCCAGCAGCAGGCAGGTTAACACCGGGGAGCTGTTTTTT
abundance: .; d_gene: .; j_gene: TRBJ2-7; v_gene: TRBV28; CDR3aa: CASVQVLSSYEQYF; CDR3nt: TGTGCCAGTGTCCAGGTCCTAAGCTCCTACGAGCAGTACTTC
abundance: many; d_gene: .; j_gene: TRBJ2-1; v_gene: TRBV12-3/TRBV12-4; CDR3aa: CASTPLGGGNEQFF; CDR3nt: TGTGCCAGCACCCCCCTGGGGGGAGGAAATGAGCAGTTCTTC
abundance: many; d_gene: .; j_gene: TRBJ1-2; v_gene: TRBV12-3/TRBV12-4; CDR3aa: CAIKGGSYGYTF; CDR3nt: TGTGCCATCAAGGGGGGAAGCTATGGCTACACCTTC
abundance: many; d_gene: .; j_gene: TRBJ1-2; v_gene: TRBV5-6; CDR3aa: CASSSDRFVYGYTF; CDR3nt: TGTGCCAGCAGTTCAGACCGATTCGTCTACGGCTACACCTTC
abundance: .; d_gene: TRBD2; j_gene: TRBJ2-3; v_gene: TRBV12-3/TRBV12-4; CDR3aa: CASSLLPSGGRGTDTQYF; CDR3nt: TGTGCCAGCAGTTTACTGCCCAGCGGGGGGCGCGGCACAGATACGCAGTATTTT
abundance: .; d_gene: TRBD2; j_gene: TRBJ2-7; v_gene: TRBV11-1; CDR3aa: CASSLFRTGGPIQAYEQYF; CDR3nt: TGTGCCAGCAGCTTATTCCGTACGGGGGGGCCAATTCAGGCCTACGAGCAGTACTTC
abundance: many; d_gene: TRBD2; j_gene: TRBJ2-7; v_gene: TRBV29-1; CDR3aa: CSARSGLEREQYF; CDR3nt: TGCAGCGCCCGTAGCGGACTAGAACGCGAGCAGTACTTC
abundance: many; d_gene: .; j_gene: TRBJ1-1; v_gene: TRBV25-1; CDR3aa: CASSEYQESTEAFF; CDR3nt: TGTGCCAGCAGTGAATATCAGGAATCCACTGAAGCTTTCTTT
abundance: many; d_gene: TRBD2; j_gene: TRBJ2-7; v_gene: TRBV11-2; CDR3aa: CASSPQALAGPIYYEQYF; CDR3nt: TGTGCCAGCAGCCCCCAAGCACTAGCGGGACCCATTTACTACGAGCAGTACTTC
abundance: many; d_gene: .; j_gene: TRBJ1-1; v_gene: TRBV6-2/TRBV6-3; CDR3aa: CASSYAGTKAFF; CDR3nt: TGTGCCAGCAGTTACGCAGGGACGAAGGCTTTCTTT
abundance: many; d_gene: TRBD1; j_gene: TRBJ1-3; v_gene: TRBV3-1; CDR3aa: CASSRWTGSSGNTIYF; CDR3nt: TGTGCCAGCAGCCGGTGGACAGGGAGCTCTGGAAACACCATATATTTT
abundance: .; d_gene: .; j_gene: TRBJ2-7; v_gene: TRBV7-6; CDR3aa: CASSSLGGREQYF; CDR3nt: TGTGCCAGCAGCTCCCTAGGGGGGCGCGAGCAGTACTTC
abundance: many; d_gene: .; j_gene: TRBJ1-2; v_gene: TRBV5-1; CDR3aa: CASNLNGGQSNYGYTF; CDR3nt: TGCGCCAGCAATCTGAATGGCGGACAGTCGAACTATGGCTACACCTTC
abundance: few; d_gene: TRBD2; j_gene: TRBJ2-7; v_gene: TRBV20-1; CDR3aa: CCARDRRLAGGPYEQYF; CDR3nt: TGCTGTGCTAGAGATAGAAGACTAGCGGGAGGACCCTACGAGCAGTACTTC
abundance: few; d_gene: TRBD1; j_gene: TRBJ2-2; v_gene: TRBV7-9; CDR3aa: CASSFTGAWNTGELFF; CDR3nt: TGTGCCAGCAGCTTTACAGGGGCATGGAACACCGGGGAGCTGTTTTTT
abundance: many; d_gene: .; j_gene: TRBJ2-3; v_gene: TRBV5-1; CDR3aa: CASSLEWDTSTDTQYF; CDR3nt: TGCGCCAGCAGCTTGGAATGGGACACAAGCACAGATACGCAGTATTTT
abundance: few; d_gene: TRBD1; j_gene: TRBJ2-7; v_gene: TRBV18; CDR3aa: CASSPGQRFYEQYF; CDR3nt: TGTGCCAGCTCACCGGGACAGAGATTCTACGAGCAGTACTTC
abundance: .; d_gene: .; j_gene: TRBJ1-5; v_gene: TRBV28; CDR3aa: CASSSPGRGQPQHF; CDR3nt: TGTGCCAGCAGTTCCCCGGGTAGGGGGCAGCCCCAGCATTTT
abundance: many; d_gene: TRBD1; j_gene: TRBJ2-1; v_gene: TRBV7-2; CDR3aa: CASSLEDRSWSNEQFF; CDR3nt: TGTGCCAGCAGCTTAGAGGACAGGAGCTGGTCCAATGAGCAGTTCTTC
abundance: many; d_gene: .; j_gene: TRBJ1-1; v_gene: TRBV12-3/TRBV12-4; CDR3aa: CASTDWTENTEAFF; CDR3nt: TGTGCCAGCACCGACTGGACGGAGAACACTGAAGCTTTCTTT
abundance: few; d_gene: TRBD1; j_gene: TRBJ2-5; v_gene: TRBV5-1; CDR3aa: CASSEGTGGEQETQYF; CDR3nt: TGCGCCAGCAGCGAAGGGACAGGGGGTGAGCAAGAGACCCAGTACTTC
abundance: many; d_gene: .; j_gene: TRBJ1-2; v_gene: TRBV5-1; CDR3aa: CASSLNAEINYGYTF; CDR3nt: TGCGCCAGCAGCTTGAATGCCGAAATTAACTATGGCTACACCTTC
abundance: many; d_gene: .; j_gene: TRBJ2-2; v_gene: TRBV12-3/TRBV12-4; CDR3aa: CASSAGSYTGELFF; CDR3nt: TGTGCCAGCAGTGCCGGTTCGTACACCGGGGAGCTGTTTTTT
abundance: many; d_gene: .; j_gene: TRBJ2-2; v_gene: TRBV7-2; CDR3aa: CASSLVQGSTGELFF; CDR3nt: TGTGCCAGCAGCTTAGTGCAGGGAAGTACCGGGGAGCTGTTTTTT
abundance: many; d_gene: .; j_gene: TRBJ1-2; v_gene: TRBV28; CDR3aa: CASSSGDALVNYGYTF; CDR3nt: TGTGCCAGCAGTTCAGGGGATGCCTTAGTGAACTATGGCTACACCTTC
abundance: .; d_gene: .; j_gene: TRBJ2-7; v_gene: TRBV25-1; CDR3aa: CASSDLWTYEQYF; CDR3nt: TGTGCCAGCAGTGACCTTTGGACCTACGAGCAGTACTTC